A single T cell receptor (beta chain) is shown here with its context. Its matching antigen is unknown. The sort gate was single viable CD3+CD4+CD8-CD45RO+ cells for memory CD4+ T cells. The data derive from a study of memory CD4+ T cells and cytomegalovirus serostatus. General study findings and limits: CMV serostatus prediction reached median AUC approximately 0.96, or 0.89 with US-trained model.

Method: immunoSEQ multiplex PCR; TCRdb's copy keeps in-frame clones and lacks some. The sample has 85,000 to 100,000 clones; about 80% are singletons. The sequencing sample was made of memory CD4+ T cells from blood. The sequence derives from an adult in good health and CMV-seropositive.

Here the CDR3 DNA reads TGTGCCAGCAGCGTATTCGGGGACTCCCGCAATGAGCAGTTCTTC. Amino acid sequence: CASSVFGDSRNEQFF. V gene TRBV9 combines with J gene TRBJ2-1; perhaps TRBD2 as D (6 bases). Germline lookup yields CDR1 SGDLS and CDR2 YYNGEE. Trimming left V 1 base short and J 6 bases short, with 14 bases between. The CDR3 runs 15 residues.